The T cell receptor beta chain described here comes from a study of radiotherapy plus CTLA-4 blockade in lung cancer (dated by TCRdb to the late 2010s). In terms of the full investigation: Objective responses occurred in 18% of enrolled patients, and 30% to 35% achieved disease control.

Paper-wide results and their limitations: After treatment with radiotherapy and ipilimumab, TCR clones that originated in tumors expanded in peripheral blood. The strongest predictors of response were reported to be early dynamic shifts in blood T cell clones along with a rise in serum interferon-beta following radiation.

Via the germline V gene, CDR1 is KGHSH and CDR2 LQKENI. The CDR3 contains 16 residues, cysteine and phenylalanine counted. Solely the CDR3 DNA is kept, with 48 bases framed from the first base. The V end gives up 1 base and the J end 0 bases, leaving 4 bases in the junction not matched to a gene. Details on this clone: Its recognized antigen is unknown. One base away there is no much larger clone; base qualities are not given.

Library creation used the immunoSEQ multiplex PCR assay. The table was pulled from immuneACCESS by TCRdb, which kept in-frame rearrangements only. Such tables lose some clones; where checked, under half of the loss comes from unresolved V genes, and the rest has no known cause. This sample gives over 85,000 clones in total; around 90% of them show up just once. Approximately 4.9% of the sample belongs to the ten largest clones. The study tested focal radiation therapy combined with CTLA-4 blockade (ipilimumab) in patients with chemo-refractory metastatic non-small-cell lung cancer. The chain employs TRBV18 and TRBJ1-1; TRBD1 matches 8 bases in the middle. The sample consisted of peripheral blood, taken from a patient treated with radiotherapy plus ipilimumab. The clonotype originates from a human donor with non-small cell lung cancer that progressed on radiotherapy plus ipilimumab. The nucleotide sequence reads TGTGCCAGCTCACCACAGAAGACAGGGGTGAACACTGAAGCTTTCTTT. It is translated as CASSPQKTGVNTEAFF. Outside the CDR3, residues come from the reference TRBV18 and TRBJ1-1 proteins, so the full variable domain is: NAGVMQNPRHLVRRRGQEARLRCSPMKGHSHVYWYRQLPEEGLKFMVYLQKENIIDESGMPKERFSAEFPKEGPSILRIQQVVRGDSAAYFCASSPQKTGVNTEAFFGQGTRLTVV.